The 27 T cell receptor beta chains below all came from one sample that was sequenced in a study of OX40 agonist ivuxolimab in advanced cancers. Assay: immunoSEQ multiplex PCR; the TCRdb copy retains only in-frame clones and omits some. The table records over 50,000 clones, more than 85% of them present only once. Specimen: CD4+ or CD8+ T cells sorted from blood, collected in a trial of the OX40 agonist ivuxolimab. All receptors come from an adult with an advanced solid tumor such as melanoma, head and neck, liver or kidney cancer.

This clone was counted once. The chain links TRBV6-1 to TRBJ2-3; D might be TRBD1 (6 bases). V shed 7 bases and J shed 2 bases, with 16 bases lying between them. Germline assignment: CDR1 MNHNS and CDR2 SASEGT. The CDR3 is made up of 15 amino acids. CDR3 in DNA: TGTGCCAGCATTATAGCTTCAGGGGACACAGATACGCAGTATTTT. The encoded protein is CASIIASGDTDTQYF.

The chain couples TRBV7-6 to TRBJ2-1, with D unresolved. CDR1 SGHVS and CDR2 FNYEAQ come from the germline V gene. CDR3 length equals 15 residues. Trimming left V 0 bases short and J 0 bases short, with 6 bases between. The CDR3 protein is CASSLARFSYNEQFF. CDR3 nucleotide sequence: TGTGCCAGCAGCTTAGCCAGGTTCTCCTACAATGAGCAGTTCTTC.

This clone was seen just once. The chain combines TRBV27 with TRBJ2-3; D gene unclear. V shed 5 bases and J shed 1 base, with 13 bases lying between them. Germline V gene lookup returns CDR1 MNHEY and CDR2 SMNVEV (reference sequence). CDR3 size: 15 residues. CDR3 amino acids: CASSPDRQGTDTQYF. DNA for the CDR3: TGTGCCAGCAGTCCGGACCGTCAGGGCACAGATACGCAGTATTTT.

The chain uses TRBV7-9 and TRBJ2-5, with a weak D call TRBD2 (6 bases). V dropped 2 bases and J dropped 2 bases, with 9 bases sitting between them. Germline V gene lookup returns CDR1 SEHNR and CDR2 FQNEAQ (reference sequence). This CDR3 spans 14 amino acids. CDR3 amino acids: CASSLLAGQETQYF. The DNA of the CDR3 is TGTGCCAGCAGCTTACTTGCGGGGCAAGAGACCCAGTACTTC.

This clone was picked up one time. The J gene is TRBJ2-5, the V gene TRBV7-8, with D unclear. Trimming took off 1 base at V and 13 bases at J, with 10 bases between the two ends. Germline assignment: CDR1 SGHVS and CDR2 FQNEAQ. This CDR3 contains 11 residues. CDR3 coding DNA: TGTGCCAGCAGCTTAGTTGGTCTACCGTACTTC. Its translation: CASSLVGLPYF. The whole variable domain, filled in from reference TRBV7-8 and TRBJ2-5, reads GAGVSQSPRYKVAKRGQDVALRCDPISGHVSLFWYQQALGQGPEFLTYFQNEAQLDKSGLPSDRFFAERPEGSVSTLKIQRTQQEDSAVYLCASSLVGLPYFGPGTRLLVL.

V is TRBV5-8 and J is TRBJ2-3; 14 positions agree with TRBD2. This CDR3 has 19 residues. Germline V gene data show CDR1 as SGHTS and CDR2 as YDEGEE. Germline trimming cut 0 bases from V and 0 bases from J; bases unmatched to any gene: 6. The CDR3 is CASSLAGLAGGPSTDTQYF. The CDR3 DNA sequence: TGTGCCAGCAGCTTGGCCGGACTAGCGGGAGGCCCTAGCACAGATACGCAGTATTTT.

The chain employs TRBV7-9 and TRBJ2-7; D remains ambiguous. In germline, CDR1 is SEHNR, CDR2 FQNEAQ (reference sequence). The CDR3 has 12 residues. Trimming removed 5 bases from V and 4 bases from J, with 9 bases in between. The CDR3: CASSPRRYEQYF. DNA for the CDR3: TGTGCCAGCAGCCCCAGACGGTACGAGCAGTACTTC.

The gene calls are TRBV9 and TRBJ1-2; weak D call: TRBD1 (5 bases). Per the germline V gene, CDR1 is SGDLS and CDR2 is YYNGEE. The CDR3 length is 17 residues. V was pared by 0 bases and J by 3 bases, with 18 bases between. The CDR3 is CASSVAREGFGDYGYTF. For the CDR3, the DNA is TGTGCCAGCAGCGTAGCCAGGGAAGGATTCGGGGACTATGGCTACACCTTC.

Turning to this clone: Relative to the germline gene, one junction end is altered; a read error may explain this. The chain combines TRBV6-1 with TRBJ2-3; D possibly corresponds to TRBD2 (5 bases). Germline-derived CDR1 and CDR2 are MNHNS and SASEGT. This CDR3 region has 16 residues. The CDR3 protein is CTSSEALRRETDTQYF. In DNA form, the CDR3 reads TGTACCAGCAGTGAAGCTCTCAGAAGGGAGACAGATACGCAGTATTTT.

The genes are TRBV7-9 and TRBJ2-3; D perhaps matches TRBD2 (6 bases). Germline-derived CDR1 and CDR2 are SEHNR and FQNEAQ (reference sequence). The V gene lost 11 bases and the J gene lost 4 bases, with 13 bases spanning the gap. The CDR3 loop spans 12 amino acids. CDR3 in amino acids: CALEGGADTQYF. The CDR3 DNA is TGTGCCCTGGAGGGTGGGGCAGATACGCAGTATTTT.

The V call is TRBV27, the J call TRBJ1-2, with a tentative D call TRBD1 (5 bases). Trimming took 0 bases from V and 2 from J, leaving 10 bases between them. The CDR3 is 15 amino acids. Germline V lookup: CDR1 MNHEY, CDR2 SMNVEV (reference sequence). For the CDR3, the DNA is TGTGCCAGCAGTTTATCGGGACTGATAAACTATGGCTACACCTTC. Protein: CASSLSGLINYGYTF.

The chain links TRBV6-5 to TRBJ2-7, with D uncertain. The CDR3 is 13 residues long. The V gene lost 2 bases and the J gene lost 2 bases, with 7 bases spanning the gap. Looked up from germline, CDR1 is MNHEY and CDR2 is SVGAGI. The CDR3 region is CASSYGRAYEQYF. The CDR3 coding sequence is TGTGCCAGCAGTTACGGAAGAGCCTACGAGCAGTACTTC.

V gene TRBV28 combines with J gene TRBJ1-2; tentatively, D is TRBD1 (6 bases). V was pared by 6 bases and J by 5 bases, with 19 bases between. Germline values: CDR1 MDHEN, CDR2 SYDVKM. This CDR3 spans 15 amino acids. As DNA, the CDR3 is TGTGCCAGCAGCTTACAGGGCCTCGGCTTTTATGGCTACACCTTC. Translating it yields CASSLQGLGFYGYTF.

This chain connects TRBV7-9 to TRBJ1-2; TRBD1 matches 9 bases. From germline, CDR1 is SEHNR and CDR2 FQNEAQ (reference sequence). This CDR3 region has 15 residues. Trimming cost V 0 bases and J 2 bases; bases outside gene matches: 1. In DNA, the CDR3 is TGTGCCAGCAGCTTAGCGGGACAGGGAAACTATGGCTACACCTTC. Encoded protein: CASSLAGQGNYGYTF.

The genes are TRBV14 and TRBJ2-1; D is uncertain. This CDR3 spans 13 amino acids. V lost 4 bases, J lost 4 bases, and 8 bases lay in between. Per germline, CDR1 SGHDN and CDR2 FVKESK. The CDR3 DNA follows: TGTGCCAGCAGCCCCTACGGGTACAATGAGCAGTTCTTC. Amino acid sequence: CASSPYGYNEQFF. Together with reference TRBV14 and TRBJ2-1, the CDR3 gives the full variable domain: EAGVTQFPSHSVIEKGQTVTLRCDPISGHDNLYWYRRVMGKEIKFLLHFVKESKQDESGMPNNRFLAERTGGTYSTLKVQPAELEDSGVYFCASSPYGYNEQFFGPGTRLTVL.

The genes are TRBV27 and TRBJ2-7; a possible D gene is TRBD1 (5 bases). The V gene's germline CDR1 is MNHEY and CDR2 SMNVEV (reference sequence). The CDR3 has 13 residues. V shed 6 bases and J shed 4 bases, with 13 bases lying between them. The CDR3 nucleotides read TGTGCCAGCAGCCAAGGACATCCTTACGAGCAGTACTTC. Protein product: CASSQGHPYEQYF.

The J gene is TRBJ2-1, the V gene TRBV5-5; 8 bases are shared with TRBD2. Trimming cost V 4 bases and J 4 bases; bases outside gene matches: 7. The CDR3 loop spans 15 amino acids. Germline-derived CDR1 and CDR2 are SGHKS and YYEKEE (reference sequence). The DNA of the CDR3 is TGTGCCAGCAGCGGGAGCGGGGGCCGATACAATGAGCAGTTCTTC. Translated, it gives CASSGSGGRYNEQFF.

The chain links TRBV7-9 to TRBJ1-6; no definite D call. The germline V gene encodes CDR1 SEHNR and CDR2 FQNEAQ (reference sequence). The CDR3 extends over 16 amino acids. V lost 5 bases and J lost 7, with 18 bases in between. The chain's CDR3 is CASSPPEALANSPLHF. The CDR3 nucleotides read TGTGCCAGCAGCCCCCCCGAAGCTTTGGCGAATTCACCCCTCCACTTT.

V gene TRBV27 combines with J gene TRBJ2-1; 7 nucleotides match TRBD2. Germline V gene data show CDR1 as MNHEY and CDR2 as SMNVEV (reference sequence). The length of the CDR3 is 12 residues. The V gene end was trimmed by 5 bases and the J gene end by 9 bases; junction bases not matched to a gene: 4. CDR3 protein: CASSQIAGEQFF. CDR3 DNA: TGTGCCAGCAGTCAAATAGCGGGTGAGCAGTTCTTC.

The CDR3 is CASSPSQGDRDQPQHF. DNA for the CDR3: TGTGCCAGCAGCCCCTCTCAGGGAGATAGGGATCAGCCCCAGCATTTT. This sequence joins TRBV27 and TRBJ1-5; tentatively, D is TRBD1 (5 bases). Between the trimmed V and J ends, which lost 6 bases and 5 bases, there was a span of 20 bases. The CDR3 consists of 16 residues. CDR1 is MNHEY, CDR2 SMNVEV, per germline (reference sequence).

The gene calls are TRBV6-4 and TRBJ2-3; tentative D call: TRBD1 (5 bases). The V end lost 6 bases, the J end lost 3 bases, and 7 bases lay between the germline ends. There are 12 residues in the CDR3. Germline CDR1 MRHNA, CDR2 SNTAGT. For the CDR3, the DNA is TGTGCCAGCAGCGCAGGGACAGATACGCAGTATTTT. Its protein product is CASSAGTDTQYF.

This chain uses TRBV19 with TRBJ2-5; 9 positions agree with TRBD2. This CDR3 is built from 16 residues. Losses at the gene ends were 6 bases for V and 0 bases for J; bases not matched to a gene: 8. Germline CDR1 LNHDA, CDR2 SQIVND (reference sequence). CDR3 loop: CASSLTSGLYQETQYF. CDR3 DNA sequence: TGTGCCAGTAGCCTTACTAGCGGGCTGTACCAAGAGACCCAGTACTTC.

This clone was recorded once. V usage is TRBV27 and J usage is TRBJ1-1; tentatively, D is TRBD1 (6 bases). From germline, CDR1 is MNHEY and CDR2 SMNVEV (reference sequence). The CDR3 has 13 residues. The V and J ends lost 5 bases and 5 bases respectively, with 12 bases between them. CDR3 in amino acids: CASSILGGTEAFF. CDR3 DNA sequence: TGTGCCAGCAGTATCCTAGGGGGGACTGAAGCTTTCTTT.

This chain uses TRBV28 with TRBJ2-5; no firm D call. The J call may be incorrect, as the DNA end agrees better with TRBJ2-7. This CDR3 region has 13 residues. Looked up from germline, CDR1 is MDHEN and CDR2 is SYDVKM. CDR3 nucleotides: TGTGCCAGCTGGTCTAGAGGTTTTTACGAGCAGTACTTC. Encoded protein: CASWSRGFYEQYF.

CDR3 coding DNA: TGTGCCATCAGTGGGGGAGACATCTCCTACGAGCAGTACTTC. This codes for CAISGGDISYEQYF. The chain combines TRBV10-3 with TRBJ2-5; possible D gene TRBD2, 5 bases. The DNA end lines up better with TRBJ2-7; the J call may be wrong. Per the germline V gene, CDR1 is ENHRY and CDR2 is SYGVKD. The CDR3 totals 14 residues.

The CDR3 DNA reads as TGTGCCAGCAGGTCCTATAGGGGAAGTAGCTATGGCTACACCTTC. This gives the protein CASRSYRGSSYGYTF. V usage is TRBV5-6 and J usage is TRBJ1-2; perhaps TRBD1 as D (5 bases). Germline V lookup: CDR1 SGHDT, CDR2 YYEEEE. This CDR3 has 15 residues. The V and J ends lost 5 bases and 4 bases respectively, with 18 bases between them.

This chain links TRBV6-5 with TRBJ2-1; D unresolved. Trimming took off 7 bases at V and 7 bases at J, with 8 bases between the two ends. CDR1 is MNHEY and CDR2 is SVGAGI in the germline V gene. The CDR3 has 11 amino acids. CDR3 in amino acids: CASTRGNEQFF. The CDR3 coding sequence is TGTGCCAGCACCCGCGGTAATGAGCAGTTCTTC.